Detailed here is one TCR beta chain. Each participant's cohort was designated according to participant-reported clinical history. Study processing details: Cell counts per sample came from amplifying reference gene primers. TCRdb's table, derived via immunoSEQ multiplex PCR, lists solely in-frame clones and lacks some. The DNA gave D and trimming, while V, J and clone size come from that table. Of roughly 43,000 clones in the sample, about 86% were seen once. The data are from a study of blood T cell repertoires in COVID-19. Study in general: In each case, the material was cDNA or gDNA derived from T cells, B-cell-depleted T cells, or PBMCs.

Trimming at V came to 2 bases and at J to 7 bases, leaving 3 bases not matched to a gene. Germline assignment: CDR1 ENHRY and CDR2 SYGVKD. The length of the CDR3 is 14 residues. Material for sequencing was PBMCs or T cells enriched from blood (not recorded which). The V gene is TRBV10-3, the J gene TRBJ2-2; 8 bases line up with TRBD2. The sequence was collected from a woman between 45 and 65 years old who had recovered from COVID-19. CDR3 in amino acids: CAISETGGRGELFF. The CDR3 DNA sequence: TGTGCCATCAGTGAGACGGGAGGGCGCGGGGAGCTGTTTTTT.